This T cell receptor beta chain was captured in a study of blood T cell repertoires in COVID-19. Study in general: T cells, B-cell-depleted T cells, or PBMCs provided the cDNA or gDNA that served as material.

The assay was immunoSEQ multiplex PCR, and TCRdb's table has in-frame clones only and misses some. This table holds roughly 180,000 clones, roughly nine tenths found once. With 1 base removed from V and 4 bases from J, the gap between germline ends came to 11 bases. Germline CDR1 SGHVS, CDR2 FQNEAQ. There are 14 residues in the CDR3. Sequenced input: peripheral blood. The genes are TRBV7-8 and TRBJ2-7, with a tentative D call TRBD2 (5 bases). The clonotype originates from a man aged 70-80 years with active or convalescent COVID-19. CDR3 sequence: CASSLEPAGYEQYF. For the CDR3, the DNA is TGTGCCAGCAGCTTAGAGCCCGCGGGTTACGAGCAGTACTTC.